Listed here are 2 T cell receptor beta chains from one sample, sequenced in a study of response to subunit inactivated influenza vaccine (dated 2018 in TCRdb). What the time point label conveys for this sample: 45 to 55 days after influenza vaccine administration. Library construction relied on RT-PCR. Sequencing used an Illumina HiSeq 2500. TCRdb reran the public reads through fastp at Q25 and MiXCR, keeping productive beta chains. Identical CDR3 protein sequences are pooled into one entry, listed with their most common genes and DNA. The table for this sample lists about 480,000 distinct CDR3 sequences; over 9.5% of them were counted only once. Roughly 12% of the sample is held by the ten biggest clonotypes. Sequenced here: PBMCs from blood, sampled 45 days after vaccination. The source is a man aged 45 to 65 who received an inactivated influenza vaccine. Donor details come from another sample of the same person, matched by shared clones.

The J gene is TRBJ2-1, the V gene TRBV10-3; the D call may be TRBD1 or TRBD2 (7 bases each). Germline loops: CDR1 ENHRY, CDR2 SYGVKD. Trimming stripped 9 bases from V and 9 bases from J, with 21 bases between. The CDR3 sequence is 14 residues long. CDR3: CAIKTGRVVGEQFF. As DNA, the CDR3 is TGTGCCATAAAGACAGGGAGGGTTGTAGGTGAGCAGTTCTTC.

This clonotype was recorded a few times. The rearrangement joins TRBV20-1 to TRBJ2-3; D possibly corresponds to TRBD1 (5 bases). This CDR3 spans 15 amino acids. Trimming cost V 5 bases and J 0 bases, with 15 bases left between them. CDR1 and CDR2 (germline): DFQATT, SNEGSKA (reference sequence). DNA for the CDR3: TGCAGTGCTGAGAACAGGCTACAAAGCACAGATACGCAGTATTTT. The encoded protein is CSAENRLQSTDTQYF.